The 15 T cell receptor beta chains below were found in one sample sequenced in a study of response to subunit inactivated influenza vaccine. TCRdb fed the RT-PCR reads into MiXCR, producing one record per CDR3 protein. The table has roughly 290,000 distinct CDR3 sequences, about a fifth seen once. The specimen comprised PBMCs from blood, sampled around 22 months after vaccination. All receptors derive from a man in his fifties or sixties who received an inactivated influenza vaccine.

This clonotype has just a few counts. The chain has TRBV29-1 and TRBJ2-3; D remains ambiguous. With 3 bases removed from V and 1 base from J, the gap between germline ends came to 11 bases. CDR3 length equals 14 residues. From germline, CDR1 is SQVTM and CDR2 ANQGSEA. The chain's CDR3 is CSVDSVIGTDTQYF. Written as DNA, the CDR3 is TGCAGCGTTGATAGTGTAATCGGCACAGATACGCAGTATTTT.

J is TRBJ2-3 and V is TRBV27, with D perhaps TRBD2 (7 bases). V was shortened by 6 bases and J by 2 bases, with 15 bases between the two germline ends. The CDR3 extends over 15 amino acids. The germline V gene has CDR1 MNHEY and CDR2 SMNVEV (reference sequence). CDR3 nucleotide sequence: TGTGCCAGCAGGCTTAAGGGGGGGGCCACAGATACGCAGTATTTT. Its protein product is CASRLKGGATDTQYF.

The sample holds a few counts of this clonotype. The chain employs TRBV12-3 or TRBV12-4 and TRBJ1-1; possible D gene TRBD1, 6 bases. V lost 1 base, J lost 1 base, and 10 bases lay in between. This CDR3 has 15 residues. In nucleotides, the CDR3 is TGTGCCAGCAGTTTAGAGGCAGGGGCGAACACTGAAGCTTTCTTT. It encodes CASSLEAGANTEAFF.

The sample holds a few counts of this clonotype. The chain links TRBV28 to TRBJ1-4; no firm D call. The V gene's germline CDR1 is MDHEN and CDR2 SYDVKM. This CDR3 has 15 residues. The V end was cut by 4 bases, the J end by 6 bases, with 15 bases between. CDR3 sequence: CASSSFGSVDEKLFF. The CDR3 nucleotides are TGTGCCAGCAGTTCTTTTGGGAGCGTTGATGAAAAACTGTTTTTT.

This chain connects TRBV23-1 to TRBJ2-2, with TRBD2 identical over 12 bases. TRBV23-1 is placed among ORFs of uncertain function. Unmatched junction bases numbered 3, after V lost 0 bases and J lost 1 base. This CDR3 is built from 18 residues. This chain's CDR3 is CASSQSELAGGNTGELFF. The CDR3 DNA follows: TGCGCCAGCAGTCAATCGGAACTAGCGGGAGGGAACACCGGGGAGCTGTTTTTT.

This clonotype was counted a few times. The chain has TRBV12-5 and TRBJ2-7; a possible D gene is TRBD1 (6 bases). There are 12 residues in the CDR3. Germline V gives CDR1 LGHNT, CDR2 FRNRAP. The V end was cut by 10 bases, the J end by 3 bases, with 13 bases between. The CDR3 loop reads CATSGAGYEQYF. Here the CDR3 DNA reads TGTGCTACCTCAGGGGCCGGCTACGAGCAGTACTTC.

The chain carries TRBV14 and TRBJ2-2; 8 nucleotides line up with TRBD2. After removal of 3 bases from V and 5 bases from J, the junction contained 11 bases not matched to a gene. This CDR3 is 17 amino acids long. Germline V lookup: CDR1 SGHDN, CDR2 FVKESK. CDR3 residues: CASSHQHSGIGTGELFF. CDR3 DNA: TGTGCCAGCAGCCACCAACATAGCGGGATCGGGACCGGGGAGCTGTTTTTT.

The chain combines TRBV20-1 with TRBJ2-5; D is unclear. The length of the CDR3 is 11 residues. CDR1 DFQATT and CDR2 SNEGSKA come from the germline V gene (reference sequence). With 8 bases removed from V and 4 bases from J, the gap between germline ends came to 11 bases. The CDR3 reads CSTQKGETQYF. CDR3 coding DNA: TGCAGTACCCAGAAAGGAGAGACCCAGTACTTC.

This clonotype was counted a few times. The chain combines TRBV5-5 with TRBJ1-2, with D possibly being TRBD1 (5 bases). Trimming shortened V by 6 bases and J by 5 bases, and 17 bases separated the two germline ends. The CDR3 is 14 residues long. Germline V gene sequence: CDR1 SGHKS, CDR2 YYEKEE (reference sequence). For the CDR3, the DNA is TGTGCCAGCACCACGATCATGACAGCTTATGGCTACACCTTC. Amino acids: CASTTIMTAYGYTF.

The rearrangement links TRBV30 to TRBJ1-6, with no clear D. V lost 4 bases and J lost 8, with 18 bases in between. This CDR3 region has 15 residues. Germline V CDR1 and CDR2: GTSNPN, SVGIG (reference sequence). CDR3 coding DNA: TGTGCCTGGAAGTCTATTAAACTTAGGCATTCACCCCTCCACTTT. This encodes CAWKSIKLRHSPLHF. Full variable domain (missing parts from reference TRBV30 and TRBJ1-6): SQTIHQWPATLVQPVGSPLSLECTVEGTSNPNLYWYRQAAGRGLQLLFYSVGIGQISSEVPQNLSASRPQDRQFILSSKKLLLSDSGFYLCAWKSIKLRHSPLHFGNGTRLTVT.

This chain links TRBV9 with TRBJ2-1; the match to TRBD1 covers 7 bases. The length of the CDR3 is 15 residues. J was trimmed by 4 bases and V by 4 bases; bases with no gene match: 8. Germline assignment: CDR1 SGDLS and CDR2 YYNGEE. CDR3: CASSTRQGSYNEQFF. The CDR3 DNA follows: TGTGCCAGCAGCACCAGACAGGGATCTTACAATGAGCAGTTCTTC.

This clonotype was seen a few times. The chain carries TRBV7-8 and TRBJ1-5, with 9 bases identical to TRBD1. V shed 1 base and J 1 base; nucleotides not matched to a gene: 2. The CDR3 runs 16 residues. Per the germline V gene, CDR1 is SGHVS and CDR2 is FQNEAQ. The CDR3 nucleotides read TGTGCCAGCAGCTTAGGGACAGGGGCCAGCAATCAGCCCCAGCATTTT. Protein product: CASSLGTGASNQPQHF. Filled out from reference TRBV7-8 and TRBJ1-5, the complete variable domain reads GAGVSQSPRYKVAKRGQDVALRCDPISGHVSLFWYQQALGQGPEFLTYFQNEAQLDKSGLPSDRFFAERPEGSVSTLKIQRTQQEDSAVYLCASSLGTGASNQPQHFGDGTRLSIL.

As for this clonotype: Just one base apart from a much larger clone, this may be a read error. V gene TRBV5-8 combines with J gene TRBJ1-6; D is possibly TRBD1 (5 bases). This CDR3 is 16 amino acids long. The germline gives CDR1 SGHTS, CDR2 YDEGEE. The CDR3 loop is CASSFGGGSYNSALHF. The CDR3 bases are TGTGCCAGCAGCTTCGGCGGGGGGTCCTATAATTCAGCCCTCCACTTT.

V is TRBV20-1 and J is TRBJ2-3; 7 bases fit TRBD2. This CDR3 comprises 16 residues. The V gene's germline CDR1 is DFQATT and CDR2 SNEGSKA (reference sequence). Trimming cost V 4 bases and J 4 bases; bases outside gene matches: 14. Here the CDR3 reads CSAMPPGLAVADTQYF. The CDR3 coding sequence is TGCAGTGCTATGCCCCCGGGGCTAGCGGTGGCAGATACGCAGTATTTT.

This clonotype was counted between two and nine times. V is TRBV30 and J is TRBJ1-4; TRBD1 agrees at 7 bases. Germline V gene sequence: CDR1 GTSNPN, CDR2 SVGIG (reference sequence). This CDR3 comprises 15 residues. V was clipped by 2 bases and J by 3 bases; unmatched bases: 6. The chain's CDR3 is CAWSSWTGPNEKLFF. The CDR3 bases are TGTGCCTGGAGTTCCTGGACAGGTCCTAATGAAAAACTGTTTTTT.